This T cell receptor beta chain was sequenced for a study of blood T cell repertoires in COVID-19. In the study overall: From T cells, B-cell-depleted T cells, or PBMCs came the material, which was cDNA or gDNA.

Method: immunoSEQ multiplex PCR; TCRdb's copy keeps in-frame clones and lacks some. The sample lists 250,000 or so clones, 87% seen once, with about 1.6% in the top ten. CDR3 size: 14 residues. Trimming stripped 4 bases from V and 9 bases from J, with 17 bases between. Germline lookup yields CDR1 SGHTS and CDR2 YDEGEE. The origin of this receptor is a woman in her forties who had recovered from COVID-19. Sequencing was done on a sample of peripheral blood. J is TRBJ2-1 and V is TRBV5-8; D is perhaps TRBD2 (5 bases). The DNA of the CDR3 is TGTGCCAGCAGCCTACGCGTGAGGGAATCTGAGCAGTTCTTC. Translating it yields CASSLRVRESEQFF.